A single sample gave rise to the 23 T cell receptor beta chains below, sequenced in a study of CD8 T cells in ankylosing spondylitis. A single record per CDR3 protein comes from TCRdb applying MiXCR to the 5' RACE reads. The repertoire includes 470,000 or so distinct CDR3 sequences, roughly a quarter of them detected once, and 0.85% to 1% sits in the top ten. Study-wide results and limits: Apparently characteristic of ankylosing spondylitis blood was a TCR beta motif (eight highly homologous variants).

These TCRs' antigens remain unknown. Sequencing was performed on blood, either unsorted or a sorted T cell fraction (not recorded which). Receptors originate from a male donor with ankylosing spondylitis.

The chain links TRBV5-1 to TRBJ2-1; 13 nucleotides line up with TRBD2. Germline-derived CDR1 and CDR2 are SGHRS and YFSETQ. This CDR3 contains 20 residues. V was pared by 2 bases and J by 1 base, with 12 bases of the junction left unmatched. CDR3 DNA: TGCGCCAGCAGCTTTCCGGGACTAGCGGGAATGGGTGGGTCCTACAATGAGCAGTTCTTC. Protein: CASSFPGLAGMGGSYNEQFF.

The sample holds a few counts of this clonotype. The chain combines TRBV14 with TRBJ2-1; 7 bases align to TRBD2. J was trimmed by 4 bases and V by 7 bases; bases with no gene match: 4. Germline lookup yields CDR1 SGHDN and CDR2 FVKESK. The CDR3 runs to 13 residues. The CDR3 loop is CASNSGGYNEQFF. The DNA for the CDR3 is TGTGCCAGCAACTCGGGGGGATACAATGAGCAGTTCTTC.

This clonotype was observed a handful of times. This chain links TRBV5-6 with TRBJ2-2, with TRBD1 as a possible D gene (6 bases). The germline V and J ends were trimmed by 2 bases and 2 bases, with 10 bases remaining between them. Germline V CDR1 and CDR2: SGHDT, YYEEEE. The CDR3 extends over 15 amino acids. The CDR3: CASSFQGLNTGELFF. As DNA, the CDR3 is TGTGCCAGCAGCTTTCAGGGGCTAAACACCGGGGAGCTGTTTTTT.

The gene calls are TRBV10-3 and TRBJ2-3; D perhaps matches TRBD2 (5 bases). V lost 0 bases to trimming and J lost 5 bases, with 9 bases between them. This CDR3 spans 14 amino acids. Per the germline V gene, CDR1 is ENHRY and CDR2 is SYGVKD. CDR3 coding DNA: TGTGCCATCAGTGAGTCGGGAGATGGAGATACGCAGTATTTT. Its protein product is CAISESGDGDTQYF.

In DNA, the CDR3 is TGTGCCAGCAGTTTCACCGAGGGCGGTCGAAGGCAGTACTTC. Translated: CASSFTEGGRRQYF. V and J are TRBV12-3 or TRBV12-4 and TRBJ2-7; D is possibly TRBD2 (5 bases). Trimming took off 3 bases at V and 9 bases at J, with 18 bases between the two ends. The CDR3 spans 14 residues.

This clonotype turned up a few times. The V gene is TRBV5-6, the J gene TRBJ1-1; 9 positions agree with TRBD1. This CDR3 region has 14 residues. Germline V CDR1 and CDR2: SGHDT, YYEEEE. V was clipped by 4 bases and J by 5 bases; unmatched bases: 6. The CDR3 sequence: CASSQTGGGTEAFF. The CDR3 DNA is TGTGCCAGCAGCCAGACAGGGGGTGGAACTGAAGCTTTCTTT.

This clonotype was counted between two and nine times. This chain joins TRBV9 and TRBJ2-7, with D unclear. This CDR3 comprises 14 residues. Germline V CDR1 and CDR2: SGDLS, YYNGEE. CDR3 residues: CASSVGAASDEQYV. The CDR3 DNA reads TGTGCCAGCAGCGTAGGGGCTGCCTCCGACGAGCAGTACGTC.

The genes are TRBV2 and TRBJ2-1, with 11 bases matching TRBD2. Germline lookup yields CDR1 SNHLY and CDR2 FYNNEI. The CDR3 extends over 16 amino acids. J gave up 5 bases and V 6 bases, and 9 bases lay outside the gene matches. The CDR3 reads CASREPSGRSHNEQFF. In DNA, the CDR3 is TGTGCCAGCAGAGAGCCTAGCGGGAGGTCCCACAATGAGCAGTTCTTC.

This clonotype appeared a few times. The V and J genes are TRBV3-1 and TRBJ2-3; TRBD1 matches 7 bases. The end of the DNA fits TRBJ1-5 better, so the J call may be wrong. This CDR3 has 15 residues. CDR1 is LGHDT, CDR2 YNNKEL, per germline (reference sequence). The CDR3 spells CASSVAGDGTDTQHF. As DNA, the CDR3 is TGTGCCAGCAGCGTAGCGGGAGACGGGACAGATACGCAGCATTTT.

V and J are TRBV20-1 and TRBJ2-1; D not certain. Germline CDR1 and CDR2: DFQATT and SNEGSKA (reference sequence). V lost 0 bases and J lost 10, with 16 bases in between. CDR3 size: 14 residues. In DNA, the CDR3 is TGCAGTGCTAGAGATCGAGTAGCCTTCAGCGAGCAGTTCTTC. It encodes CSARDRVAFSEQFF.

The chain has TRBV3-1 and TRBJ2-1; 10 bases agree with TRBD1. CDR3 length equals 17 residues. The germline gives CDR1 LGHDT, CDR2 YNNKEL (reference sequence). With 1 base clipped from V and 7 bases from J, the junction kept 10 bases outside the gene matches. Here the CDR3 reads CASSQVIRDRGPNEQFF. The CDR3 DNA is TGTGCCAGCAGCCAAGTGATTCGAGACAGGGGGCCTAATGAGCAGTTCTTC.

There are a few counts of this clonotype. The rearrangement uses TRBV5-6 and TRBJ2-2; 9 nucleotides line up with TRBD1. This CDR3 spans 16 amino acids. Germline V CDR1 and CDR2: SGHDT, YYEEEE. With 2 bases clipped from V and 4 bases from J, the junction kept 6 bases outside the gene matches. Here the CDR3 reads CASSFGQGQTTGELFF. In DNA, the CDR3 is TGTGCCAGCAGCTTCGGACAGGGGCAGACCACCGGGGAGCTGTTTTTT.

The CDR3 coding sequence is TGTGCCAGCAGTGCAGCGGGAGGTCTAGAGACCCAGTACTTC. Amino acid sequence: CASSAAGGLETQYF. This chain joins TRBV27 and TRBJ2-5; 9 nucleotides match TRBD2. Germline loops: CDR1 MNHEY, CDR2 SMNVEV (reference sequence). CDR3 length: 14 amino acids. V was clipped by 5 bases and J by 4 bases; unmatched bases: 5.

This rearrangement joins TRBV5-1 to TRBJ2-3; 7 bases align to TRBD1. CDR1 and CDR2 (germline): SGHRS, YFSETQ. V gave up 4 bases and J gave up 0 bases; unmatched junction bases: 11. The CDR3 length is 17 residues. This CDR3 reads CASSPSRQGESTDTQYF. DNA of the CDR3: TGCGCCAGCAGCCCCTCACGACAGGGCGAAAGCACAGATACGCAGTATTTT. Based on the CDR3 plus reference TRBV5-1 and TRBJ2-3, the full variable domain is KAGVTQTPRYLIKTRGQQVTLSCSPISGHRSVSWYQQTPGQGLQFLFEYFSETQRNKGNFPGRFSGRQFSNSRSEMNVSTLELGDSALYLCASSPSRQGESTDTQYFGPGTRLTVL.

This clonotype was observed a few times. The CDR3 sequence: CASSPGDGYGYTF. CDR3 bases: TGTGCCAGCAGTCCCGGGGACGGCTATGGCTACACCTTC. This chain connects TRBV12-3 or TRBV12-4 to TRBJ1-2, with D perhaps matching TRBD1 (5 bases). This CDR3 has 13 residues. The ends were cut back, 5 bases at V and 4 bases at J, with 11 bases in the middle.

The chain uses TRBV30 and TRBJ2-1; 8 positions match TRBD2. CDR1 and CDR2 (germline): GTSNPN, SVGIG (reference sequence). The junction had 9 bases not matched to a gene; V was cut back by 5 bases and J by 0 bases. The length of the CDR3 is 16 residues. CDR3 region: CAWDGGRTNSYNEQFF. CDR3 DNA: TGTGCCTGGGATGGCGGGAGGACTAACTCCTACAATGAGCAGTTCTTC.

The chain carries TRBV30 and TRBJ2-1, with D perhaps matching TRBD1 (6 bases). V lost 5 bases and J 6 bases, leaving 14 bases between the germline ends. This CDR3 region has 13 residues. CDR1 and CDR2 (germline): GTSNPN, SVGIG (reference sequence). The DNA for the CDR3 is TGTGCCTGGGATGGCAGGGGCGGCAATGAGCAGTTCTTC. Translated: CAWDGRGGNEQFF.

The chain combines TRBV11-2 with TRBJ2-1, with a weak D call TRBD2 (6 bases). In germline, CDR1 is SGHAT, CDR2 FQNNGV. The germline V and J ends were trimmed by 4 bases and 0 bases, with 19 bases remaining between them. The CDR3 has 18 amino acids. CDR3 sequence: CASSSSGSSVTSYNEQFF. CDR3 DNA: TGTGCCAGCAGCTCCTCTGGGTCTAGCGTAACCTCCTACAATGAGCAGTTCTTC.

This clonotype was seen more than once but under ten times. The chain uses TRBV19 and TRBJ1-1; D is perhaps TRBD1 (6 bases). Trimming pared 3 bases from V and 1 base from J, leaving 12 bases between. The germline gives CDR1 LNHDA, CDR2 SQIVND (reference sequence). This CDR3 spans 15 amino acids. CDR3: CASSITGHQNTEAFF. The CDR3 DNA follows: TGTGCCAGTAGTATCACGGGACACCAGAACACTGAAGCTTTCTTT.

This clonotype is a singleton in its sample. This chain connects TRBV3-1 to TRBJ2-3; TRBD2 matches at 9 bases. With V trimmed by 7 bases and J by 5 bases, 4 bases remained unmatched. Germline CDR1 LGHDT, CDR2 YNNKEL (reference sequence). The CDR3 has 13 amino acids. CDR3 in DNA: TGTGCCAGCATGCGGGAGGGCCTAGATACGCAGTATTTT. This encodes CASMREGLDTQYF.

The V and J genes are TRBV7-7 and TRBJ2-2, with a possible D match to TRBD1 (6 bases). Germline CDR1 SSHAT, CDR2 FNYEAQ (reference sequence). The CDR3 runs 15 residues. V was pared by 5 bases and J by 1 base, with 11 bases between. The CDR3 sequence is CASSGGQLNTGELFF. The CDR3 bases are TGTGCCAGCAGCGGTGGACAGCTGAACACCGGGGAGCTGTTTTTT.

This clonotype was picked up many times. This chain links TRBV2 with TRBJ2-5, with TRBD2 identical over 12 bases. The length of the CDR3 is 16 residues. Germline V gene sequence: CDR1 SNHLY, CDR2 FYNNEI. Germline trimming cut 5 bases from V and 5 bases from J; bases unmatched to any gene: 9. The CDR3 DNA reads TGTGCCAGCAGTCGGACTAGCGGGAAGGGACAGGAGACCCAGTACTTC. Translating it yields CASSRTSGKGQETQYF.

J is TRBJ1-2 and V is TRBV24-1; perhaps TRBD1 as D (5 bases). Germline V gene sequence: CDR1 KGHDR, CDR2 SFDVKD. V was trimmed by 5 bases and J by 4 bases, leaving 7 bases between them. The CDR3 runs to 12 residues. CDR3 coding DNA: TGTGCCACCAGTGCAGGGTCCTATGGCTACACCTTC. Translating gives CATSAGSYGYTF.